Each of the 15 T cell receptor beta chains below was sequenced from the same sample in a study of T cell responses to AZD1222 COVID-19 vaccine. TCRdb's copy holds only in-frame clones and misses some; the assay was immunoSEQ multiplex PCR. This repertoire shows roughly 200,000 clones, around 94% found once; its top ten account for over 1.5%. Sequencing used peripheral blood, obtained 28 days after the second dose of the MenACWY control vaccine. These receptors all come from an adult who received the MenACWY meningococcal vaccine as a control.

V and J are TRBV9 and TRBJ1-5, with unresolved D. Germline-derived CDR1 and CDR2 are SGDLS and YYNGEE. The CDR3 extends over 16 amino acids. Trimming took 4 bases from V and 4 from J, leaving 18 bases between them. The DNA for the CDR3 is TGTGCCAGCAGCAGTAATGACGGGTCCTGGAATCAGCCCCAGCATTTT. The encoded protein is CASSSNDGSWNQPQHF.

This clone was counted a few times. The chain uses TRBV2 and TRBJ1-2, with TRBD1 as a possible D gene (5 bases). The CDR3 runs 14 residues. The V gene lost 2 bases and the J gene lost 6 bases, with 13 bases spanning the gap. The germline V gene encodes CDR1 SNHLY and CDR2 FYNNEI. For the CDR3, the DNA is TGTGCCAGCAGTGAATATGGTCAGGGCAATGGCTACACCTTC. Amino acid sequence: CASSEYGQGNGYTF.

The chain uses TRBV11-3 and TRBJ1-2; D possibly corresponds to TRBD1 (6 bases). The germline V gene has CDR1 SGHNT and CDR2 YENEEA. CDR3 length: 16 residues. The V and J ends lost 6 bases and 6 bases respectively, with 23 bases between them. The CDR3 sequence is CASRRARQDEVDGYTF. DNA for the CDR3: TGTGCCAGCAGAAGAGCCCGACAGGACGAGGTCGATGGCTACACCTTC. Full variable domain (missing parts from reference TRBV11-3 and TRBJ1-2): EAGVVQSPRYKIIEKKQPVAFWCNPISGHNTLYWYLQNLGQGPELLIRYENEEAVDDSQLPKDRFSAERLKGVDSTLKIQPAELGDSAVYLCASRRARQDEVDGYTFGSGTRLTVV.

The rearrangement uses TRBV5-5 and TRBJ2-7, with TRBD2 matching 7 bases. V lost 3 bases and J lost 2; bases outside the gene matches: 2. Germline CDR1 and CDR2: SGHKS and YYEKEE (reference sequence). The CDR3 sequence is 13 residues long. The DNA for the CDR3 is TGTGCCAGCAGCTGGGAGGGCCCCTACGAGCAGTACTTC. It is translated as CASSWEGPYEQYF.

The CDR3 is CASSVGWSSWVNEQFF. Here the CDR3 DNA reads TGTGCCAGCAGCGTAGGGTGGAGTTCGTGGGTCAATGAGCAGTTCTTC. The chain recombines TRBV9 with TRBJ2-1, with D unresolved. The CDR3 loop spans 16 amino acids. The V gene lost 0 bases and the J gene lost 6 bases, with 16 bases spanning the gap. The germline V gene has CDR1 SGDLS and CDR2 YYNGEE.

This chain links TRBV7-8 with TRBJ1-2; 10 nucleotides match TRBD1. CDR1 and CDR2 from the germline V gene are SGHVS and FQNEAQ. With V trimmed by 5 bases and J by 4 bases, 4 bases remained unmatched. This CDR3 contains 14 residues. The CDR3: CASSDGTGVYGYTF. The CDR3, as DNA: TGTGCCAGCAGCGACGGGACAGGGGTCTATGGCTACACCTTC. The full variable domain, completed using reference TRBV7-8 and TRBJ1-2, is GAGVSQSPRYKVAKRGQDVALRCDPISGHVSLFWYQQALGQGPEFLTYFQNEAQLDKSGLPSDRFFAERPEGSVSTLKIQRTQQEDSAVYLCASSDGTGVYGYTFGSGTRLTVV.

The chain recombines TRBV3-1 (or the pseudogene TRBV3-2) with TRBJ2-1, with a possible D match to TRBD1 (6 bases). Germline lookup yields CDR1 LGHDT and CDR2 YNNKEL (reference sequence). CDR3 size: 14 residues. Trimming cost V 2 bases and J 5 bases, with 10 bases left between them. The CDR3 nucleotides read TGTGCCAGCAGCCAACCAACAGGGCACAATGAGCAGTTCTTC. It is translated as CASSQPTGHNEQFF.

V is TRBV6-5 and J is TRBJ1-1; D call uncertain. The ends were cut back, 2 bases at V and 1 base at J, with 11 bases in the middle. The CDR3 covers 15 residues. The germline V gene encodes CDR1 MNHEY and CDR2 SVGAGI. The CDR3 nucleotides read TGTGCCAGCAGTTACAGAAGGTCCACGAACACTGAAGCTTTCTTT. Translation: CASSYRRSTNTEAFF.

The J gene is TRBJ1-5, the V gene TRBV5-6, with D possibly matching TRBD1 (5 bases). Germline V gives CDR1 SGHDT, CDR2 YYEEEE. With 1 base removed from V and 1 base from J, the gap between germline ends came to 12 bases. The CDR3 is made up of 16 amino acids. The CDR3 loop is CASSLSSGLSNQPQHF. In nucleotides, the CDR3 is TGTGCCAGCAGCTTGAGTTCGGGGCTCAGCAATCAGCCCCAGCATTTT.

The chain carries TRBV6-1 and TRBJ2-5; no clear D gene. Trimming pared 1 base from V and 1 base from J, leaving 7 bases between. CDR3 length: 14 residues. Per the germline V gene, CDR1 is MNHNS and CDR2 is SASEGT. The CDR3 protein is CASSEGAGQETQYF. The CDR3 DNA reads as TGTGCCAGCAGTGAAGGGGCAGGCCAAGAGACCCAGTACTTC.

This sequence joins TRBV7-2 and TRBJ2-2; 12 nucleotides agree with TRBD2. The length of the CDR3 is 16 residues. The V gene end was trimmed by 5 bases and the J gene end by 3 bases; junction bases not matched to a gene: 4. Germline lookup yields CDR1 SGHTA and CDR2 FQGNSA. CDR3 sequence reads: CASSPGLAGYTGELFF. DNA for the CDR3: TGTGCCAGCAGCCCAGGACTAGCGGGATACACCGGGGAGCTGTTTTTT.

DNA of the CDR3: TGTGCCAGCTCACGGGCGGACGGGGAAAACATTCAGTACTTC. Its protein product is CASSRADGENIQYF. The V gene is TRBV18, the J gene TRBJ2-4; D might be TRBD2 (5 bases). V was trimmed by 4 bases and J by 5 bases, leaving 12 bases between them. Germline loops: CDR1 KGHSH, CDR2 LQKENI. The CDR3 length is 14 residues.

The rearrangement links TRBV5-1 to TRBJ2-7; D perhaps matches TRBD2 (6 bases). Germline V gene sequence: CDR1 SGHRS, CDR2 YFSETQ. Trimming shortened V by 0 bases and J by 1 base, and 11 bases separated the two germline ends. The CDR3 is 15 residues long. In DNA form, the CDR3 reads TGCGCCAGCAGCTTGGGAGTTAGCGGTTCCTACGAGCAGTACTTC. As protein: CASSLGVSGSYEQYF.

The CDR3 region has the DNA TGTGCCAGCCACATGACTAGTGGTCGAGATACGCAGTATTTT. It encodes CASHMTSGRDTQYF. The genes are TRBV28 and TRBJ2-3, with a tentative D call TRBD2 (6 bases). Germline lookup yields CDR1 MDHEN and CDR2 SYDVKM. The CDR3 loop spans 14 amino acids. The V end lost 8 bases, the J end lost 5 bases, and 17 bases lay between the germline ends.

The chain links TRBV19 to TRBJ2-7; TRBD1 or TRBD2 may be the D gene (5 bases each). From germline, CDR1 is LNHDA and CDR2 SQIVND (reference sequence). V gave up 6 bases and J gave up 3 bases, with 21 bases separating them. CDR3 size: 16 residues. The CDR3: CASSADGPGPNYEQYF. CDR3 sequence (DNA): TGTGCCAGTAGCGCAGACGGTCCGGGACCAAACTACGAGCAGTACTTC. Based on the CDR3 plus reference TRBV19 and TRBJ2-7, the full variable domain is DGGITQSPKYLFRKEGQNVTLSCEQNLNHDAMYWYRQDPGQGLRLIYYSQIVNDFQKGDIAEGYSVSREKKESFPLTVTSAQKNPTAFYLCASSADGPGPNYEQYFGPGTRLTVT.